This TCR beta chain was sequenced in a study of shared clonotypes between healthy human individuals. General study points: The sole specimen, blood, was sampled, and tissue repertoires likely differ. Memory subsets generally showed lower estimated richness than naive subsets.

CD4+ cell separation produced CD45RA+ naive and CD45RA-negative memory subsets. The CDR3 sequence is 19 residues long. J lost 6 bases, V lost 5 bases, and 15 bases had no gene match. Germline V gives CDR1 LNHDA, CDR2 SQIVND (reference sequence). Turning to this clone: The antigen is unknown.

Only in-frame clones appear in the TCRdb table, and some are missing; sequencing was by immunoSEQ multiplex PCR. This sample has about 2,500,000 clones; 90% to 95% occur once, and the top ten carry about 0.13%. The specimen sequenced was naive CD4+ T cells sorted from blood. Noted subset: CD45RA+ positively selected. This sequence was found in a young man in good health. The chain recombines TRBV19 with TRBJ2-2, with TRBD2 matching 13 bases. DNA of the CDR3: TGTGCCAGTAGTTTCGCCCCGGGACTAGCGGGAAGGGGAGCCGGGGAGCTGTTTTTT. The encoded protein is CASSFAPGLAGRGAGELFF. Full variable domain (outside the CDR3, taken from reference TRBV19 and TRBJ2-2): DGGITQSPKYLFRKEGQNVTLSCEQNLNHDAMYWYRQDPGQGLRLIYYSQIVNDFQKGDIAEGYSVSREKKESFPLTVTSAQKNPTAFYLCASSFAPGLAGRGAGELFFGEGSRLTVL.